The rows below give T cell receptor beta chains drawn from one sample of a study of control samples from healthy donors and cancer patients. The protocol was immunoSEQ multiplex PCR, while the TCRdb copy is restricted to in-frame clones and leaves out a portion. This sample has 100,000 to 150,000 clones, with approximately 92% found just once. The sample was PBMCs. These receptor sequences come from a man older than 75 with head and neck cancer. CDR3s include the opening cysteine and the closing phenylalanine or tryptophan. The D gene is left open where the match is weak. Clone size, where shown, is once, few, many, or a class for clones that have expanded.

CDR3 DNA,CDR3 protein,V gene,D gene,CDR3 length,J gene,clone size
TGTGCCAGCCTCCCCGGGACAGGGGTTTTCACAGATACGCAGTATTTT,CASLPGTGVFTDTQYF,TRBV19,TRBD1,16,TRBJ2-3,once
TGTGCCAGCAGCGATAGCGGGGGGACGGTTGGGCAGTTCTTC,CASSDSGGTVGQFF,TRBV5-4,TRBD2,14,TRBJ2-1,-
TGCGCCAGCAGCCGGGACTCAGCCTACGAGCAGTACTTC,CASSRDSAYEQYF,TRBV10-1,-,13,TRBJ2-7,-
TGTGCCAGCAGCCAAGATCCCGTGGCGGGCGGCTACACCTTC,CASSQDPVAGGYTF,TRBV14,-,14,TRBJ1-2,-
TGCGCCAGCAGCCCAGCTAGCGGGGGAAACCCAAGGACAGATACGCAGTATTTT,CASSPASGGNPRTDTQYF,TRBV5-1,TRBD2,18,TRBJ2-3,-
TGCAGTGCCCCCGTTGGAAACACCATATATTTT,CSAPVGNTIYF,TRBV20-1,-,11,TRBJ1-3,-
TGTGCCAGCAGTTTCCCGGGACTAGCGGGAGGGCCGGGATACAATGAGCAGTTCTTC,CASSFPGLAGGPGYNEQFF,TRBV27,TRBD2,19,TRBJ2-1,-
TGTGCCAGCAGGTACACCGGGACAGATACGCAGTATTTT,CASRYTGTDTQYF,TRBV3-1/TRBV3-2,-,13,TRBJ2-3,-
TGCAGTGCGCTTAGTGGGAATGAGCAGTTCTTC,CSALSGNEQFF,TRBV20-1,-,11,TRBJ2-1,-
TGTGCCAGCAGGAATTTCGTGGGGACTGAAGCTTTCTTT,CASRNFVGTEAFF,TRBV6-5,-,13,TRBJ1-1,-
TGTGCCAGCAGCACCCGGGGCACCGTCTGGGAAGGCTACACCTTC,CASSTRGTVWEGYTF,TRBV3-1/TRBV3-2,-,15,TRBJ1-2,-
TGTGCCACCAGTGAAACGCACGTTGGCAATCAGCCCCAGCATTTT,CATSETHVGNQPQHF,TRBV24-1,-,15,TRBJ1-5,few
TGTGCCAGCAGCGGGAGCGAGTATAGGGGGACCCAGTACTTC,CASSGSEYRGTQYF,TRBV7-9,-,14,TRBJ2-5,-
TGTGCCAGCAGGCCATCTGGGGCCAACGTCCTGACTTTC,CASRPSGANVLTF,TRBV27,-,13,TRBJ2-6,-
TGTGCCAGCTCACCTCGGGACCGGGGGGAGCAGTACTTC,CASSPRDRGEQYF,TRBV18,-,13,TRBJ2-7,-
TGCGCCAGCAGCCAAGATGTAGCCGCCCCCGAGCAGTACTTC,CASSQDVAAPEQYF,TRBV4-3,-,14,TRBJ2-7,-
TGTGCCACCACGCCTGATAAGGGGCAGACTGAAGCTTTCTTT,CATTPDKGQTEAFF,TRBV15,-,14,TRBJ1-1,-
TGCGCCAGCAGCCCCACCATGGCTAGCCAAGAGACCCAGTACTTC,CASSPTMASQETQYF,TRBV4-1,-,15,TRBJ2-5,-
TGTGCCAGCAGCTTAGCGTCCCCGACCCCTAACACAGATACGCAGTATTTT,CASSLASPTPNTDTQYF,TRBV7-9,-,17,TRBJ2-3,-
TGTGCCTGGAGCTGGGGACTAGGAAACTACAATGAGCAGTTCTTC,CAWSWGLGNYNEQFF,TRBV30,TRBD2,15,TRBJ2-1,-
TGTGCCACCGGCCCTAAGGGGCCGTACGAGCAGTACTTC,CATGPKGPYEQYF,TRBV15,-,13,TRBJ2-7,once
TGTGCCAGCAGTTACGGCAGTTTGAACACTGAAGCTTTCTTT,CASSYGSLNTEAFF,TRBV6-2/TRBV6-3,-,14,TRBJ1-1,-
TGTGCCAGCACCCCCCCGGGGGGGCGGCATGGCTACACCTTC,CASTPPGGRHGYTF,TRBV6-5,-,14,TRBJ1-2,-
TGCGCCAGCAGCTCTAACGACGGGGGTGGCGAGCAGTACTTC,CASSSNDGGGEQYF,TRBV5-1,-,14,TRBJ2-7,-
TGCAGCGTTGGGTTAGGAGAAGGCTACACCTTC,CSVGLGEGYTF,TRBV29-1,-,11,TRBJ1-2,-
TGTGCCAGCAGCCGGGACAGACAAGAGACCCAGTACTTC,CASSRDRQETQYF,TRBV14,TRBD1,13,TRBJ2-5,-
TGTGCCAGCAGCGAGGGCGGGACAGGGACCGGCTATGGCTACACCTTC,CASSEGGTGTGYGYTF,TRBV5-4,TRBD1,16,TRBJ1-2,-